The sequence of this T cell receptor (beta chain) was determined in a study of response to subunit inactivated influenza vaccine. The CDR3 consists of 14 residues. The ends were cut back, 0 bases at V and 9 bases at J, with 14 bases in the middle. The germline V gene encodes CDR1 LGHNA and CDR2 YSLEER. TCRdb re-derived calls from the RT-PCR reads in MiXCR, one entry per CDR3 protein. The table lists 500,000 to 600,000 distinct CDR3 sequences, about 11% of them singletons, with about 10% in the top ten. The sample was also reused in another study, on T cells expressing NK-cell markers. From that paper: The cDNA for TCR beta came from 5'RACE template switching with UMIs.

V and J are TRBV4-3 and TRBJ1-2; D possibly corresponds to TRBD1 (5 bases). The clonotype was recovered from a man aged 50 to 60 who received an inactivated influenza vaccine. The specimen was PBMCs from blood, collected on the day of vaccination. The CDR3 sequence is CASSQDSGLRRYTF. CDR3 sequence (DNA): TGCGCCAGCAGCCAAGATTCGGGACTTCGCCGCTACACCTTC.